This TCR beta chain stems from a study of response to subunit inactivated influenza vaccine. CDR1 is LGHNA and CDR2 is YSLEER in the germline V gene. Unmatched junction bases numbered 5, after V lost 2 bases and J lost 2 bases. This CDR3 spans 15 amino acids. TCRdb passed the RT-PCR reads through MiXCR, listing each CDR3 protein once. The data show about 170,000 distinct CDR3 sequences, around 10% seen once. Material: CD8+ T cells sorted from PBMCs, obtained less than 25 months after vaccination. This chain uses TRBV4-3 with TRBJ2-5, with TRBD1 identical over 7 bases. The clonotype originates from a man between 50 and 69 years old who received an inactivated influenza vaccine. CDR3 nucleotides: TGCGCCAGCAGCCAATTAGGGGGCGTACAAGAGACCCAGTACTTC. This codes for CASSQLGGVQETQYF.